A single sample is the source of the 3 T cell receptor beta chains below, sequenced in a study of regulatory T cells in long-lasting Graves disease. For TCR beta, libraries came from iRepertoire HTBI primers and Arm-PCR of CDR3 regions. A single record per CDR3 protein comes from TCRdb applying MiXCR to the multiplex PCR reads. The sample contains some 350,000 distinct CDR3 sequences, about a sixth of which appear only once. Time point reported: newly diagnosed GD, antithyroid drugs for less than 3 months. The authors made the TCR library using RNA they extracted from PBMCs. This same sample was also taken into another study, of T cells in Graves' hyperthyroidism and ophthalmopathy.

This material consisted of peripheral blood mononuclear cells (PBMCs), taken at new diagnosis, from a patient treated with antithyroid drugs. The receptors shown here come from a woman under 30 with Graves disease.

This clonotype was recorded at least ten times. The chain uses TRBV20-1 and TRBJ1-1; TRBD1 matches 8 bases. Germline values: CDR1 DFQATT, CDR2 SNEGSKA (reference sequence). The CDR3 sequence is 15 residues long. V dropped 3 bases and J dropped 4; count of bases not matched to a gene: 10. The CDR3 nucleotides are TGCAGTGCTAGCCCCTCCCTGACAGGGGCCACTGAAGCTTTCTTT. Protein product: CSASPSLTGATEAFF.

This clonotype was counted a few times. V is TRBV6-1 and J is TRBJ1-6; maybe TRBD1 (5 bases). The CDR3 runs 13 residues. The germline V gene encodes CDR1 MNHNS and CDR2 SASEGT. V lost 9 bases and J lost 8, with 14 bases in between. CDR3 residues: CASVGAADSPLHF. The CDR3, as DNA: TGTGCCAGTGTCGGGGCCGCGGATTCACCCCTCCACTTT.

This clonotype was detected many times. V is TRBV18 and J is TRBJ1-1, with D hard to call. CDR1 is KGHSH, CDR2 LQKENI, per germline. The CDR3 sequence is 13 residues long. V lost 5 bases to trimming and J lost 1 base, with 8 bases between them. The CDR3 nucleotides are TGTGCCAGCTCAAAATCGGAGAACACTGAAGCTTTCTTT. Amino acid sequence: CASSKSENTEAFF.